Here is one T cell receptor beta chain with its context. As yet, its antigen is unknown. This sample also contains other DNA sequences that code for the same CDR3. Trimming took 1 base from V and 5 from J; bases not matched to a gene: 1. Germline V CDR1 and CDR2: LNHDA, SQIVND (reference sequence). The CDR3 is made up of 14 amino acids. This entry belongs to a study of shared clonotypes between healthy human individuals. For the study at large: Per donor, three plates held CD4 naive cells, three held CD4 memory, two held CD8 naive and one held CD8 memory. Overall study findings and caveats: Sequencing depth was expected to affect clonotype sharing among donors. Naive subsets usually exceeded memory subsets in estimated richness.

The table came from immunoSEQ multiplex PCR; TCRdb's copy has only in-frame clones and leaves some out. The sample holds 2 million to 2.5 million clones, roughly 90% seen once. The specimen sequenced was naive CD4+ T cells from PBMCs. The subset: CD45RA+ positively selected. This receptor was taken from a young man in good health. Some clones in this sample may be carry-over from other donors' samples. The chain recombines TRBV19 with TRBJ1-1; 10 nucleotides agree with TRBD1. This CDR3 reads CASSIGTGGTEAFF. In nucleotides, the CDR3 is TGTGCCAGTAGTATAGGGACAGGGGGGACTGAAGCTTTCTTT.